The 14 T cell receptor beta chains below all came from one sample that was sequenced in a study of read filtering for tumor transcriptome and immune sequencing (dated by TCRdb to 2019 to 2021). Sequencing was performed on an Illumina HiSeq 4000. Starting from 350 to 450 ng RNA, TCR libraries were constructed with the Immunoverse kit using molecular barcoded adaptors that cover the alpha/delta and beta/gamma chains. TCRdb ran its own pipeline on the public reads, namely fastp trimming at Q25 and MiXCR clone calling, and kept in-frame beta chains. Each CDR3 protein gets just one entry, which takes the most common genes and DNA from the rows behind it. A total of about 130,000 distinct CDR3 sequences appear in this sample, under 15% of them only once. About 10% of the sample is held by the ten biggest clonotypes. Sequenced input: a population of CD138-negative cells sorted from bone marrow. What the cell subset or site label conveys for this sample: bone marrow mononuclear cells depleted of CD138+ plasma/myeloma cells by negative magnetic selection. The receptors were gathered from a donor aged 40 or older with multiple myeloma.

This clonotype was counted at least ten times. The rearrangement joins TRBV28 to TRBJ2-7, with D unclear. The germline V gene encodes CDR1 MDHEN and CDR2 SYDVKM. Between the trimmed V and J ends, which lost 6 bases and 1 base, there was a span of 10 bases. CDR3 length: 13 amino acids. CDR3 loop: CASSPVLSYEQYF. The CDR3 DNA sequence: TGTGCCAGCAGCCCGGTACTTTCCTACGAGCAGTACTTC. Together with reference TRBV28 and TRBJ2-7, the CDR3 gives the full variable domain: DVKVTQSSRYLVKRTGEKVFLECVQDMDHENMFWYRQDPGLGLRLIYFSYDVKMKEKGDIPEGYSVSREKKERFSLILESASTNQTSMYLCASSPVLSYEQYFGPGTRLTVT.

This clonotype occurred many times. J is TRBJ2-1 and V is TRBV5-1, with 8 nucleotides matching TRBD2. Losses at the gene ends were 0 bases for V and 8 bases for J; bases not matched to a gene: 7. Germline-derived CDR1 and CDR2 are SGHRS and YFSETQ. This CDR3 has 15 residues. CDR3 residues: CASSLGDGGAYEQFF. CDR3 DNA: TGCGCCAGCAGCTTGGGTGACGGGGGGGCCTATGAGCAGTTCTTC.

As to this clonotype: This sequence may be a read error, since a much larger clone differs from it by one base. This CDR3 fails to terminate in the conserved phenylalanine or tryptophan, so it likely reflects a read error. The CDR3 loop is CASSLVPTGTLNYEQYL. The CDR3 bases are TGTGCCAGCAGCTTAGTACCTACCGGGACCCTAAACTACGAGCAGTACCTC. The rearrangement links TRBV7-9 to TRBJ2-7; D may correspond to TRBD1 or TRBD2 (5 bases each). Germline CDR1 and CDR2: SEHNR and FQNEAQ (reference sequence). V was shortened by 1 base and J by 3 bases, with 19 bases between the two germline ends. The CDR3 extends over 17 amino acids.

This clonotype was found a few times. A junction end diverges from the germline sequence, so it may reflect a read error. The chain couples TRBV7-2 to TRBJ2-7; 7 bases are a match to TRBD1. In germline, CDR1 is SGHTA, CDR2 FQGNSA. This CDR3 is 16 amino acids long. For the CDR3, the DNA is TGTGCCAGCAGCTTAGGAGGCGGACAGGCCGGCTACGAGCAGTATTTC. Translation: CASSLGGGQAGYEQYF.

With regard to this clonotype: This clone may be a read error of a much larger clone one base away. The chain carries TRBV20-1 and TRBJ1-5, with D uncertain. Between the trimmed V and J ends, which lost 4 bases and 0 bases, there was a span of 13 bases. This CDR3 has 15 amino acids. CDR1 and CDR2 from the germline V gene are DFQATT and SNEGSKA (reference sequence). The CDR3 reads CSAIVSGDSNQPQHF. For the CDR3, the DNA is TGCAGTGCTATTGTATCCGGGGATAGCAATCAGCCCCAGCATTTT.

This clonotype appeared a single time. A clone one base away is much larger, so this may be a read error. The rearrangement joins TRBV7-2 to TRBJ2-2, with D maybe TRBD2 (7 bases). The germline V and J ends were trimmed by 5 bases and 9 bases, with 19 bases remaining between them. The CDR3 extends over 15 amino acids. The germline CDR1 and CDR2 sequences are SGHTA and FQGNSA. The CDR3 spells CASSLGGAQPRELFF. CDR3 nucleotide sequence: TGTGCCAGCAGCCTAGGGGGGGCTCAACCCCGGGAGCTGTTTTTT.

This clonotype appeared many times. The J gene is TRBJ1-4, the V gene TRBV4-1; D unresolved. The CDR3 extends over 16 amino acids. Per the germline V gene, CDR1 is MGHRA and CDR2 is YSYEKL. Trimming left V 0 bases short and J 3 bases short, with 11 bases between. CDR3 bases: TGCGCCAGCAGCCAAGATCGCGGCAGTTCTAATGAAAAACTGTTTTTT. The encoded protein is CASSQDRGSSNEKLFF.

Ten or more counts support this clonotype. The CDR3 bases are TGCGCCAGCAGCTTAAGAGGGGGGAACACTGAAGCTTTCTTT. It codes for CASSLRGGNTEAFF. V usage is TRBV5-1 and J usage is TRBJ1-1, with a weak D call TRBD1 (6 bases). The CDR3 is 14 residues long. Trimming took 2 bases from V and 1 from J, leaving 9 bases between them. CDR1 and CDR2 from the germline V gene are SGHRS and YFSETQ.

This clonotype was counted between two and nine times. The V call is TRBV9, the J call TRBJ2-5, with D hard to call. V lost 4 bases to trimming and J lost 5 bases, with 12 bases between them. The CDR3 runs 13 residues. Per germline, CDR1 SGDLS and CDR2 YYNGEE. CDR3 DNA sequence: TGTGCCAGCAGCCTTCCCCCTTTTGAGACCCAGTACTTC. It encodes CASSLPPFETQYF.

The sample holds many counts of this clonotype. The chain recombines TRBV12-3 or TRBV12-4 with TRBJ1-6; 7 bases are shared with TRBD1. The junction had 5 bases not matched to a gene; V was cut back by 8 bases and J by 7 bases. The CDR3 contains 13 residues. Here the CDR3 DNA reads TGTGCCAGCGGGGACAGAGGAAATTCACCCCTCCACTTT. Protein: CASGDRGNSPLHF.

In this sample, this clonotype turned up many times. The V gene is TRBV4-1, the J gene TRBJ2-1, with 9 bases that match TRBD2. Germline lookup yields CDR1 MGHRA and CDR2 YSYEKL. The trim removed 3 bases at V and 6 bases at J, leaving 6 bases unmatched. The CDR3 runs 15 residues. In DNA form, the CDR3 reads TGCGCCAGCAGCCAGATTTGGACTAGCGCCAATGAGCAGTTCTTC. This translates into CASSQIWTSANEQFF.

This clonotype appeared many times. The rearrangement links TRBV7-9 to TRBJ1-2; D remains unclear. Germline assignment: CDR1 SEHNR and CDR2 FQNEAQ (reference sequence). The CDR3 runs to 14 residues. With 1 base removed from V and 3 bases from J, the gap between germline ends came to 9 bases. The CDR3 sequence is CASSLEGNHYGYTF. The DNA of the CDR3 is TGTGCCAGCAGCTTAGAGGGTAATCACTATGGCTACACCTTC. Filled out from reference TRBV7-9 and TRBJ1-2, the complete variable domain reads DTGVSQNPRHKITKRGQNVTFRCDPISEHNRLYWYRQTLGQGPEFLTYFQNEAQLEKSRLLSDRFSAERPKGSFSTLEIQRTEQGDSAMYLCASSLEGNHYGYTFGSGTRLTVV.

This clonotype came up a few times. This clone may be a read error of a much larger clone one base away. This chain joins TRBV29-1 and TRBJ2-2, with D tentatively TRBD2 (5 bases). This CDR3 has 12 amino acids. Germline V CDR1 and CDR2: SQVTM, ANQGSEA. This CDR3 is CSVSLGTGELLF. The CDR3 DNA follows: TGCAGCGTTAGTTTGGGCACCGGGGAGCTGCTTTTT.

A word on this clonotype: This CDR3 is missing its conserved last phenylalanine or tryptophan, likely due to a read error. The V and J genes are TRBV11-2 and TRBJ2-1; TRBD2 aligns across 8 bases. This CDR3 is built from 15 residues. Germline V gene lookup returns CDR1 SGHAT and CDR2 FQNNGV. Written as DNA, the CDR3 is TGCGCCAGCAGCTTATTCGGGAGGGCCGAGAATGAGCAGTTCCTC. It encodes CASSLFGRAENEQFL.